This is a list of T cell receptor beta chains from one sample in a study of blood T cells in healthy people across ages. TCRdb called the 5' RACE reads again in MiXCR, with one record for every CDR3 protein. The sample has about a million distinct CDR3 sequences, 51% seen once; the top ten hold about a fifth. Sequencing was done on a sample of blood. The source is an older woman in good health. CDR3s leave out the opening cysteine and the closing phenylalanine or tryptophan. Each record gives: CDR3 length, V gene, clone size, CDR3 protein. Size is omitted from some rows. Given values are once, few, many or a class for expanded clones.

>12|TRBV5-5|-
AGSSIGSTYEQY
>13|TRBV7-2|many
ASSFHVRRNYGYT
>13|TRBV4-3|-
ASSRERDRSYEQY
>15|TRBV7-6|-
ASSFGADREGDEKLF
>16|TRBV7-2|-
ASSLKGKAGSSYNEQF
>13|TRBV6-5|few
ASSFSGSLDYEQY
>13|TRBV6-5|-
ASSYDGSSYNEQF
>17|TRBV3-1|-
ASSQEGTSGRKWHYEQY
>17|TRBV18|few
ASSQGQTFDHFTTDTQY
>13|TRBV27|once
ASSLFGTFNNEQF
>11|TRBV3-1|-
ASSHRTSYEQF
>19|TRBV12-3/TRBV12-4|-
ASSLSPGTSGRGIAKNIQY
>12|TRBV7-2|-
ASSDGNLDQPQH
>14|TRBV7-2|few
ASSFTGEVWKYGYT
>14|TRBV4-1|-
ASSHRGAGNNQPQH
>12|TRBV6-1|-
AGRLAGGPDTQY
>13|TRBV2|many
ASSGDSIAKNIQY
>11|TRBV29-1|-
SVTTSHTDTQY
>13|TRBV6-5|-
ASSRMGVGTDAQY
>14|TRBV7-2|-
ASSKILAGSNNEQF
>14|TRBV20-1|-
SARDSVGDRKETQY
>14|TRBV5-1|once
ASSLVLAGPQETQY
>13|TRBV15|-
ATSRETGFTYEQY
>13|TRBV28|-
ASSLYGRGGETQY
>13|TRBV28|-
ASRGRPHAYNEQF
>14|TRBV12-3/TRBV12-4|-
ASSSYGGLGSGELF
>13|TRBV9|-
ASSVEAKTSNEQF